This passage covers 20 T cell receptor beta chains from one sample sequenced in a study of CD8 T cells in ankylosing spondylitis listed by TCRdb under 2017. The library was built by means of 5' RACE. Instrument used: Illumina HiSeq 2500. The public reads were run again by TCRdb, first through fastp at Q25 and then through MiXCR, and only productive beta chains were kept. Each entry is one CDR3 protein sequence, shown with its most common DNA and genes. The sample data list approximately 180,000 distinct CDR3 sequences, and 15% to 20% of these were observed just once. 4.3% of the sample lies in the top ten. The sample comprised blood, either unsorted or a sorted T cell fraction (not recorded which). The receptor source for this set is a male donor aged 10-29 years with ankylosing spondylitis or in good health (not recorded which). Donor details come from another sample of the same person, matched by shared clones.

The CDR3 DNA is TGTGCCAGCAGCCAAAGTTTAGGTGGGTTGGGTGAGCAGTTCTTC. Amino acids: CASSQSLGGLGEQFF. This chain connects TRBV3-1 to TRBJ2-1; no reliable D call. CDR3 length equals 15 residues. Germline assignment: CDR1 LGHDT and CDR2 YNNKEL (reference sequence). Between the trimmed V and J ends, which lost 2 bases and 9 bases, there was a span of 17 bases.

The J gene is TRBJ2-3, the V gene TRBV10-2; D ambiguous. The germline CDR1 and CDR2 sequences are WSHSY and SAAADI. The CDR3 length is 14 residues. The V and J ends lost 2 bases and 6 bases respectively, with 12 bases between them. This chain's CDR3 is CASSEPALGDTQYF. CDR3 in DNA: TGCGCCAGCAGTGAGCCCGCTCTTGGGGATACGCAGTATTTT.

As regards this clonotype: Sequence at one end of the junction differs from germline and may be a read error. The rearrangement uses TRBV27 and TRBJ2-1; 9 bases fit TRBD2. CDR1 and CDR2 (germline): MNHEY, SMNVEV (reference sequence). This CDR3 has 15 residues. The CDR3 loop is CVSSKSGRLYNEQFF. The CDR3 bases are TGTGTCAGCAGCAAAAGCGGGAGGCTCTACAATGAGCAGTTCTTC.

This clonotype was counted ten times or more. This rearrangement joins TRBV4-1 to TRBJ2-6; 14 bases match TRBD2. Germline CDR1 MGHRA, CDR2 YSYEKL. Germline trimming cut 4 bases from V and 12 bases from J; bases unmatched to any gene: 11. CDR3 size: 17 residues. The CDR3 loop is CASSPPGLAGAFSVLTF. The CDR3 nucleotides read TGCGCCAGCAGCCCCCCGGGACTAGCGGGAGCATTCAGCGTCCTGACTTTC.

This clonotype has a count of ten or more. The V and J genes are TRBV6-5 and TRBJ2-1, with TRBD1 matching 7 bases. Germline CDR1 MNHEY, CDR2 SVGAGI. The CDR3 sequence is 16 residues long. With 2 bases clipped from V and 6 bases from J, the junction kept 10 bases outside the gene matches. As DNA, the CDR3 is TGTGCCAGCAGTTACCCCGGGACAGCTGGACGCAATGAGCAGTTCTTC. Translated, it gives CASSYPGTAGRNEQFF.

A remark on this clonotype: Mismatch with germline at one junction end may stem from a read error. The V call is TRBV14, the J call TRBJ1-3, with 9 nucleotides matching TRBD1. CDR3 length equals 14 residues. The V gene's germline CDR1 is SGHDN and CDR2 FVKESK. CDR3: CASSQDRGTGSVHF. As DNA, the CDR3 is TGTGCCAGCAGCCAAGATCGGGGGACAGGGAGTGTGCATTTT.

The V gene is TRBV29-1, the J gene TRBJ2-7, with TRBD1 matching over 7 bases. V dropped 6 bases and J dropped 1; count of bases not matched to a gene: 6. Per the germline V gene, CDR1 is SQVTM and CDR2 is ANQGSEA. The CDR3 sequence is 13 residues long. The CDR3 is CSVRARGSYEQYF. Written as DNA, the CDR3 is TGCAGCGTACGCGCCAGGGGGTCCTACGAGCAGTACTTC.

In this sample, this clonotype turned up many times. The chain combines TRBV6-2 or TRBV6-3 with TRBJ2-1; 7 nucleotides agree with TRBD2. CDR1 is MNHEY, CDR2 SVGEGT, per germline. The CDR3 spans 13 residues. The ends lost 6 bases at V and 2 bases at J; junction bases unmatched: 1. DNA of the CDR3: TGTGCCAGCAGCGGGAGGCCCTACAATGAGCAGTTCTTC. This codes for CASSGRPYNEQFF.

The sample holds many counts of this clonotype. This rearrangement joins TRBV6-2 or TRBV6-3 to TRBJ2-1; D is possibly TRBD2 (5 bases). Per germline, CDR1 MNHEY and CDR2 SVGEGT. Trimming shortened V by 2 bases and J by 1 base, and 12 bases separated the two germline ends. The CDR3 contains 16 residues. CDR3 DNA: TGTGCCAGCAGTTACCAGGAGGAGCCATCCTACAATGAGCAGTTCTTC. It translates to CASSYQEEPSYNEQFF.

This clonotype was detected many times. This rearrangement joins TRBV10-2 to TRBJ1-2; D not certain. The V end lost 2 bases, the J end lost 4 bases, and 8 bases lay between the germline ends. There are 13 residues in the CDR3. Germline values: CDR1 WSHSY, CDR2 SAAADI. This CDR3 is CASSETGSYGYTF. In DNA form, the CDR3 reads TGCGCCAGCAGTGAGACGGGTAGCTATGGCTACACCTTC.

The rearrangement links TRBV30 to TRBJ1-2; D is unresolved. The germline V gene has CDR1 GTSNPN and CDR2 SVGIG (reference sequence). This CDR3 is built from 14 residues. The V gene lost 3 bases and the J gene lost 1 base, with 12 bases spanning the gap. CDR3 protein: CAWSQLSVNYGYTF. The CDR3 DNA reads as TGTGCCTGGAGCCAATTATCGGTTAACTATGGCTACACCTTC.

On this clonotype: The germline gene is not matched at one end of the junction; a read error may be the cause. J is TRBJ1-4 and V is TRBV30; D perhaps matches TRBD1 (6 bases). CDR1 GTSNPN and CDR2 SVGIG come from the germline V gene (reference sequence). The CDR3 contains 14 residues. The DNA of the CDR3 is TGTGCCTGGAGTGTGACAGGATCGGGTGAAAAGCTGTTTTTT. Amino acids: CAWSVTGSGEKLFF.

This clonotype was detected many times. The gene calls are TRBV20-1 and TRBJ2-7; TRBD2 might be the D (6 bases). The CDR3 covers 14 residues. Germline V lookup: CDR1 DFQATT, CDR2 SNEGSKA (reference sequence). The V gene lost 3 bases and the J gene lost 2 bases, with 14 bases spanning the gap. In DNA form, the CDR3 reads TGCAGTGCTAGTGGGGGGTCCGGCCCCTACGAGCAGTACTTC. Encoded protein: CSASGGSGPYEQYF.

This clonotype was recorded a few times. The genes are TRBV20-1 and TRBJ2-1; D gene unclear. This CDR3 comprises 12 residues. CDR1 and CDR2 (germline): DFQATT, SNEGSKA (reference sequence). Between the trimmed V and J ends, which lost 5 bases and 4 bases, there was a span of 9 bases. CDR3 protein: CSAPGRYNEQFF. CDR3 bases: TGCAGTGCTCCCGGGCGATACAATGAGCAGTTCTTC.

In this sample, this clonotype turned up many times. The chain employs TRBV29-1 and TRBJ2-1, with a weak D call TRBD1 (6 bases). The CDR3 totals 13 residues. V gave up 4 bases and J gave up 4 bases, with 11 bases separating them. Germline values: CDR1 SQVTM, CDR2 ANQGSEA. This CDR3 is CSVVFGTYNEQFF. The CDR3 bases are TGCAGCGTTGTTTTCGGGACATACAATGAGCAGTTCTTC.

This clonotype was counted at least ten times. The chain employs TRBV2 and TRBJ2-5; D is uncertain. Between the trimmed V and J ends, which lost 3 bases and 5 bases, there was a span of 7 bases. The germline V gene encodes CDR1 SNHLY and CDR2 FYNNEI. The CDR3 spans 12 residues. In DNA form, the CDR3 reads TGTGCCAGCAGTGAGTTCTCGGAGACCCAGTACTTC. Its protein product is CASSEFSETQYF.

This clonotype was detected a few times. The CDR3 DNA reads TGCAGTGCTACAGGGTCCGGGGAGCTGTTTTTT. It codes for CSATGSGELFF. This rearrangement joins TRBV20-1 to TRBJ2-2, with D possibly TRBD1 on 5 matching bases. With 4 bases removed from V and 6 bases from J, the gap between germline ends came to 6 bases. The CDR3 has 11 residues. In germline, CDR1 is DFQATT, CDR2 SNEGSKA (reference sequence).

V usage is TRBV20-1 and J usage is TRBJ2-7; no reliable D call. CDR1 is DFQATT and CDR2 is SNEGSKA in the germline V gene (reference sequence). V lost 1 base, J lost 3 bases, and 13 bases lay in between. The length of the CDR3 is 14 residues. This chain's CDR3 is CSARAIASGYEQYF. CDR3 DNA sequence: TGCAGTGCTAGAGCGATAGCCTCGGGCTACGAGCAGTACTTC.

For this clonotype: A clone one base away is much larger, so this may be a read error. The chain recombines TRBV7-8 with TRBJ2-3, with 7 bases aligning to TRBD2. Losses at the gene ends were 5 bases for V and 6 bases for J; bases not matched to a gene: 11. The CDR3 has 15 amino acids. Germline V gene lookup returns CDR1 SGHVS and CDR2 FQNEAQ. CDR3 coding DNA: TGTGCCAGCAGCCGGGGAGGGCCTATCGGGGATACGCAGTATTTT. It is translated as CASSRGGPIGDTQYF. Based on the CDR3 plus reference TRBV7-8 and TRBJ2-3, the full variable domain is GAGVSQSPRYKVAKRGQDVALRCDPISGHVSLFWYQQALGQGPEFLTYFQNEAQLDKSGLPSDRFFAERPEGSVSTLKIQRTQQEDSAVYLCASSRGGPIGDTQYFGPGTRLTVL.

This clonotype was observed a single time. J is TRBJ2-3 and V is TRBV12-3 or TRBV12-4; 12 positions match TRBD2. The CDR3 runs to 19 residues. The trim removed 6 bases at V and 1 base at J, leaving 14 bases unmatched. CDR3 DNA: TGTGCCAGCAGGCCTAGAAGACTAGCGGGAGCGGAGGGCACAGATACGCAGTATTTT. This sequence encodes CASRPRRLAGAEGTDTQYF.